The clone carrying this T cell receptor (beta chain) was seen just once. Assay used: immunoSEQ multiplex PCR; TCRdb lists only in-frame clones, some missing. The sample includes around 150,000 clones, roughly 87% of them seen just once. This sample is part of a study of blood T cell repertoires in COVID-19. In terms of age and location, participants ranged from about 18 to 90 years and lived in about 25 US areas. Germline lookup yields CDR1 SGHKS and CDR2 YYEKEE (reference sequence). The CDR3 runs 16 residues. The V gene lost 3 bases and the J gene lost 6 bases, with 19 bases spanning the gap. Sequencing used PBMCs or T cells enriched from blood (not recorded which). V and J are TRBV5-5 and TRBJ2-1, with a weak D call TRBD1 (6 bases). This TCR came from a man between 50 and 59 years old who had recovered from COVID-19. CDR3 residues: CASSSTSTGSANEQFF. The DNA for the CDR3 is TGTGCCAGCAGCTCCACATCAACAGGGTCGGCCAATGAGCAGTTCTTC.